This T cell receptor (beta chain) was sequenced during a study of Graves' ophthalmopathy and Graves' hyperthyroidism. Study details: Upon initial diagnosis and before any treatment, peripheral blood was collected.

On this clonotype itself: Its antigen remains unidentified.

Trimming shortened V by 7 bases and J by 2 bases, and 14 bases separated the two germline ends. The CDR3 runs to 14 residues. As the template, RNA transcripts were used to amplify TCR beta CDR3 regions. Amplification began with first-round RT-PCR using HTBI primers, then second-round multiplex PCR was performed. One entry per CDR3 protein results from TCRdb running MiXCR on the multiplex PCR reads. The top ten hold approximately 7.7% of the sample, which has 620,000 or so distinct CDR3 sequences, 22% seen once. The authors defined stable hyperthyroidism as no ophthalmopathy within 18 months of follow-up. Orbital computed tomography and thyroid ultrasound, along with TRAb, serum thyroxine and clinical symptoms, underpinned diagnosis. Findings and limits, study-wide: An approximately 84% specificity and roughly 90% sensitivity were achieved by a 13-signature model that separated ophthalmopathy from stable hyperthyroidism.

The gene calls are TRBV12-3 or TRBV12-4 and TRBJ2-5; tentatively, D is TRBD2 (7 bases). Sequenced material: peripheral blood. The sequence derives from a woman between 18 and 29 years old with stable Graves' hyperthyroidism. Some clones in this sample may be carry-over from other donors' samples. In DNA form, the CDR3 reads TGTGCCAGCATCCAAGGGGGGGTGCAAGAGACCCAGTACTTC. This sequence encodes CASIQGGVQETQYF.